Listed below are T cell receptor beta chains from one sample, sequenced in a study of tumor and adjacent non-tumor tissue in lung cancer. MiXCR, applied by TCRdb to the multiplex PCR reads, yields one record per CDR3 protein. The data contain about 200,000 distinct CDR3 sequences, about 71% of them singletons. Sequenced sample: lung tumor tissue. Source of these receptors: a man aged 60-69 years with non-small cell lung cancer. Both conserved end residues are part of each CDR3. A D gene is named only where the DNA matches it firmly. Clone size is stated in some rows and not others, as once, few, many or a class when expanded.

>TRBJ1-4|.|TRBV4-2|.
TGTGCCAACAGCCATCTAAGCGTGGCGGGTAATCAGGAAAAACTTTTTTTT
CANSHLSVAGNQEKLFF
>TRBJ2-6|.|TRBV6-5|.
TGTGCCAGCAGTTACCGGACCTGCGCCGGGGCCAACGTCCTGACTTTC
CASSYRTCAGANVLTF
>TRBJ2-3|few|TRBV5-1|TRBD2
TGCGCCAGCTCATGGACTAGCGGGGGAGATACGCAGTATTTT
CASSWTSGGDTQYF
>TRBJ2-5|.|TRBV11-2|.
TGTGCTAGCAGCTCTAAAGGGGAAGAGACTCAGTACTTC
CASSSKGEETQYF
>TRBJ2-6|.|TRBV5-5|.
TGTGCCAGCAGCGTGGGTATTTCGGGGGCCAACCTCCTGACTTTC
CASSVGISGANLLTF
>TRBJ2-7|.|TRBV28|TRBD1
TGTACCACTCTCTCTTGGACAGGAAGCTCCTATGAGCAGTACTTC
CTTLSWTGSSYEQYF
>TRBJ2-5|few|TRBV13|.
TGTGCCAGCAGCCCTGGACTCATCCAAGAGACCCAGTACTTC
CASSPGLIQETQYF
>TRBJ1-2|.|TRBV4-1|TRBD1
TGCGCCTGCAGCCAAGACAGGGGAGTGGGTAAGGCCATGAACGGCTACACCTTC
CACSQDRGVGKAMNGYTF
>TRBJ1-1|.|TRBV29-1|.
TGCAGCCCCGGGAGGAACACTGAAGTTTTCTTT
CSPGRNTEVFF
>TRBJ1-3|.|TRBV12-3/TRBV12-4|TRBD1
TGTGCCAGCAATCTTCATCAATACAGGGGAACGGGAAACACCATATATTTT
CASNLHQYRGTGNTIYF
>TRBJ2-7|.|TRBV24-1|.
TGTGCCACCAGTGACCCAGGGAGCGAAGCCTACGAGCAGTACTTC
CATSDPGSEAYEQYF
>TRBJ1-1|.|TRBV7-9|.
TGTGCCAGCAGCATCAGGGAAGGCACTGACGCTTCCTTT
CASSIREGTDASF
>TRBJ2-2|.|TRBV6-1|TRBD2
TGTGCCAGCAGCGTCGGGACTAGGGCTAACACCGGGGAGCTGTTTTTT
CASSVGTRANTGELFF
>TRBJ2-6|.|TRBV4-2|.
TGTGCCAGCAGCCAGGTGATTGGGGCCAACGTCCTGACTTTC
CASSQVIGANVLTF
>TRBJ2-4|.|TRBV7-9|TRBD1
TGTGCCAGCAGCCCGATGACAGGGGCGTTAGCCAAAAGCATTCAGTACTTC
CASSPMTGALAKSIQYF
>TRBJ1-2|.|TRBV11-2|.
TGTGCCATCAGATTAGCTCTGGGACGTTATTATGGCTACACCTTC
CAIRLALGRYYGYTF
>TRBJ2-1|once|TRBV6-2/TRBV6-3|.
TGTGCCAGCAGTTATCTCGGAATAAGAGAGCACTTCTTC
CASSYLGIREHFF
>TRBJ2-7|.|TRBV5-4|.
TGTGCCAGCCTCGGTTACGAGCAGTACTTC
CASLGYEQYF
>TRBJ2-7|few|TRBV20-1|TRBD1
TGCAGTGCTCGGGGACCCTCGACAGGGGCGTTCGAGCAGTACTTC
CSARGPSTGAFEQYF
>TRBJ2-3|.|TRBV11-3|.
TGTTCCAGCAGCCCTCGGGTCACATATACGCAGTATTTT
CSSSPRVTYTQYF
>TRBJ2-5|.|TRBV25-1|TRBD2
TGTGCCAGCAGCCCCATGGGGGGGTTGGAGACCCAGTACTTC
CASSPMGGLETQYF
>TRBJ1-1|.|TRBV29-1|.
TGCTGCGTTGAAGGTCGATCCGCTGAAGGTTTCTTT
CCVEGRSAEGFF
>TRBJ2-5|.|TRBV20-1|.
TGCAGTGCTAACTCTAGATTTGGCCAAGAGACCCAGTACTTC
CSANSRFGQETQYF
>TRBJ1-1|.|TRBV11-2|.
TGTACCAGCAGATTAGTCGGGAGGGTCACTGAAGCTTTCTTT
CTSRLVGRVTEAFF
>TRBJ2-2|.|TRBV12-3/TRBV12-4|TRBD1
TGTGCCAGCAGTGTGACAGGGCAACCAAACACCGTGGAAATGTTTTTT
CASSVTGQPNTVEMFF
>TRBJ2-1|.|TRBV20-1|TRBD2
TGCAGTACTAGCCCCCCTAGCGGGGACTCCTACAATAAGCAGTTCTTC
CSTSPPSGDSYNKQFF
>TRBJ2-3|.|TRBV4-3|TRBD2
TGCGCCAGCAGCCAGGCGGGGGGGGCCAAAGATACGCAGTATTTT
CASSQAGGAKDTQYF
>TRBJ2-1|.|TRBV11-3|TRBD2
TGTGCCTGCAGCTTAGGAGCTAGCGGGGGAGGGGAGCAGTTCTTC
CACSLGASGGGEQFF
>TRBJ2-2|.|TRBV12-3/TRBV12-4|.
TGTGCCAACAGACAGAGGGCAAGAACCGGGGAGCTGTTTTTT
CANRQRARTGELFF
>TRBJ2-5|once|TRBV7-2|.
TGTGCCAGCAGTTTCACAATTGTGGGGCAAGAGACCCAGTACTTC
CASSFTIVGQETQYF
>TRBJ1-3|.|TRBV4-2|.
TGTGCCAGCAGCCGACAGGATACCATATATTTT
CASSRQDTIYF
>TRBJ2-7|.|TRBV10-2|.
TGCGCCAGCAGTGTTGATTCTGGTGGGCAGCACTTC
CASSVDSGGQHF
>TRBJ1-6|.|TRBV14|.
TGTGCCAGCAGCCAAGAGTCGTCATGGGGTTCTAATTCACCCCTCCACTTT
CASSQESSWGSNSPLHF
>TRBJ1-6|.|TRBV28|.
TGTGCCAGCAGTCTCCCGGTGGATTCACTCCTCCACTTT
CASSLPVDSLLHF
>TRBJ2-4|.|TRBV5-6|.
TGTGCCAGCAGCTTGGTAGGAAACATTCAGTACTTC
CASSLVGNIQYF
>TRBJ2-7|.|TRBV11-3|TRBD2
TGTGCCAGCGGCTTAGAGGTTAGCGGGGGTCTCCACGAGCAGTACTTC
CASGLEVSGGLHEQYF
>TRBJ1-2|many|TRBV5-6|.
TGTGCCAGCAGCTTGAGCCAGGGCCAGGGGGGCTACACCTTC
CASSLSQGQGGYTF
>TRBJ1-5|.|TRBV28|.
TGTGCCAGCAGTTTAGGGTGGGCAGACAATAAGCCTCAGCATTTT
CASSLGWADNKPQHF
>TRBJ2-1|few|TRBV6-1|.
TGTGCCATCCGACAGACTCCTAGCTCCTACAGTGAGCAGTTCTTC
CAIRQTPSSYSEQFF
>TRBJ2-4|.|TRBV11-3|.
TGTGCCAGCAGTTTAGACAACGTTCAGTACTTC
CASSLDNVQYF
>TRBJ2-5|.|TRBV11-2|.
TGTGCCAGCAGCTCCATGATGGGGGGACCAAAGGAGACCCAATACTTC
CASSSMMGGPKETQYF
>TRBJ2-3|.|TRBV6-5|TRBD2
TGTGCCAGCGCCCCGACTAGCGGGAGTTCGAATACGCAGTATTTT
CASAPTSGSSNTQYF
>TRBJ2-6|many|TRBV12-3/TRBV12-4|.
TGTGCCAGCAGTCCAGGGTTTAGGGCCAACGTCCTGACTTTC
CASSPGFRANVLTF
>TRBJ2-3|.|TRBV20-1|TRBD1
TGCAGTGTTAGGCCGGGACAGGGCAAAGATGGAACAGATACGCAGTATTTT
CSVRPGQGKDGTDTQYF
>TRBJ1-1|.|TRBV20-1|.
TGCAGTGCTAGAGAATTGCCAGGGATAATGAACACTGAAGCTTTCTTT
CSARELPGIMNTEAFF